These T cell receptor beta chains were read from a single sample in a study of T cells in Graves' hyperthyroidism and ophthalmopathy. TCRdb itself ran the multiplex PCR reads through MiXCR, one entry per CDR3 protein. The sample has roughly 570,000 distinct CDR3 sequences; around 45% are singletons. Sequences were obtained from peripheral blood or thyroid tissue (not recorded which). These receptors originate from an adult woman with Graves' disease, either hyperthyroidism or ophthalmopathy (not recorded which). Each CDR3 is given with its conserved first and last residue. A D gene is named only where the DNA matches it firmly. Some rows have no size entry. The others give once, few or many, or a class for an expanded clone.

>NA|TRBJ2-7|TRBV18|NA
TGTGCCAGCTCACCATCGTTCTCGGACTACGAGCAGTACTTC
CASSPSFSDYEQYF
>NA|TRBJ1-5|TRBV20-1|NA
TGCAGTGCTAGAGATCAGTCGGGAGGGCATCAGCCCCAGCATTTT
CSARDQSGGHQPQHF
>many|TRBJ1-2|TRBV5-1|TRBD1
TGCGCCAGCAGCTTGACAGGGGTCGGCTACACCTTC
CASSLTGVGYTF
>NA|TRBJ2-5|TRBV7-2|NA
TGTGCCAGCAGCTTTCAAACGGAAACCCAGTACTTC
CASSFQTETQYF
>NA|TRBJ2-5|TRBV7-2|NA
TGTGCCAGCAGCTCCCGCGCTGGGGAGACCCAGTACTTC
CASSSRAGETQYF
>once|TRBJ2-1|TRBV14|NA
TGTGCCAGCAGCCAAGAGGTTATGCCAGAGCAGTTCTTC
CASSQEVMPEQFF
>many|TRBJ2-7|TRBV20-1|NA
TGCAGTGCTCAAACGGACGTGGACGAGCAGTACTTC
CSAQTDVDEQYF
>many|TRBJ2-7|TRBV7-9|TRBD1
TGTGCCAGCAGCAGCCGGACAGGGTTTGACCACGAGCAGTACTTC
CASSSRTGFDHEQYF
>NA|TRBJ1-5|TRBV24-1|TRBD1
TGTGCCAGCAGCTTGCGAGGAAGGGAGAGGGGGCCTAATCAGCCCCAGCATTTT
CASSLRGRERGPNQPQHF
>many|TRBJ2-2|TRBV3-1|NA
TGTGCCAGCAGCCGTACGGAGACCGGCACCGGGGAGCTGTTTTTT
CASSRTETGTGELFF
>NA|TRBJ2-5|TRBV20-1|NA
TGCAGTGCTAGTACTCGGGCTGGGACCCAGTACTTC
CSASTRAGTQYF
>many|TRBJ2-7|TRBV9|TRBD1
TGTGCCAGCAGCGTAACGCGGGGGGACAGGGGGCGCGAAGAGCAGTACTTC
CASSVTRGDRGREEQYF
>NA|TRBJ2-5|TRBV10-3|NA
TGTGCCATCATTGACCAATCGGGGGAGCCCCAGTACTTC
CAIIDQSGEPQYF
>many|TRBJ2-2|TRBV7-9|NA
TGTGCCAGCAGCTCGGAGGCCAGGGGAGACACCGGGGAGCTGTTTTTT
CASSSEARGDTGELFF
>many|TRBJ1-5|TRBV5-6|TRBD1
TGTGCCAGCAGCTTGTACGGGACAGGGATGCCCCAGCATTTT
CASSLYGTGMPQHF